The 26 T cell receptor beta chains in this list originate from one sample, sequenced in a study of T cell changes during pregnancy in multiple sclerosis (dated by TCRdb to about 2019). Libraries were built with the immunoSEQ multiplex PCR assay. This immuneACCESS table, as held by TCRdb, lists in-frame sequences with V and J called but not all clones. Of the missing ones, under half trace to an unresolved V gene in checked studies; the others have no known cause. Recorded for this sample are 35,000 or so clones; about 90% of them occurred a single time. Of the sample, roughly 2.8% falls within the top ten clones. The specimen was CD4+ T cells from peripheral blood mononuclear cells, collected in the third trimester of pregnancy. The receptor source for this set is a female donor in good health, enrolled as a control in a pregnancy study.

This chain connects TRBV27 to TRBJ2-1, with TRBD2 as a possible D gene (6 bases). Trimming left V 2 bases short and J 10 bases short, with 18 bases between. Germline-derived CDR1 and CDR2 are MNHEY and SMNVEV (reference sequence). CDR3 length: 15 amino acids. Written as DNA, the CDR3 is TGTGCCAGCAGTTTACGGTTTGGGACGGGAGACGAGCAGTTCTTC. This codes for CASSLRFGTGDEQFF.

V usage is TRBV5-1 and J usage is TRBJ1-2; D gene unclear. The ends were cut back, 4 bases at V and 8 bases at J, with 15 bases in the middle. The CDR3 is made up of 13 amino acids. Per germline, CDR1 SGHRS and CDR2 YFSETQ. The chain's CDR3 is CASSPGDPGGYTF. CDR3 coding DNA: TGCGCCAGCAGCCCTGGGGATCCGGGGGGCTACACCTTC.

The chain recombines TRBV5-5 with TRBJ1-1; D gene unclear. The V gene's germline CDR1 is SGHKS and CDR2 YYEKEE (reference sequence). The V end was cut by 1 base, the J end by 4 bases, with 5 bases between. This CDR3 region has 12 residues. CDR3 amino acids: CASSLTGTEAFF. The CDR3 nucleotides are TGTGCCAGCAGCTTGACGGGCACTGAAGCTTTCTTT. The full variable domain, rest sourced from reference TRBV5-5 and TRBJ1-1, is DAGVTQSPTHLIKTRGQQVTLRCSPISGHKSVSWYQQVLGQGPQFIFQYYEKEERGRGNFPDRFSARQFPNYSSELNVNALLLGDSALYLCASSLTGTEAFFGQGTRLTVV.

The CDR3 sequence is CASSQEGGPQTQYF. The CDR3, as DNA: TGCGCCAGCAGCCAGGAGGGAGGACCACAAACCCAGTACTTC. The gene calls are TRBV5-1 and TRBJ2-5, with D tentatively TRBD2 (6 bases). The V end lost 4 bases, the J end lost 8 bases, and 18 bases lay between the germline ends. Looked up from germline, CDR1 is SGHRS and CDR2 is YFSETQ. The CDR3 has 14 residues. Using reference TRBV5-1 and TRBJ2-5 for the parts outside the CDR3, the full variable domain is KAGVTQTPRYLIKTRGQQVTLSCSPISGHRSVSWYQQTPGQGLQFLFEYFSETQRNKGNFPGRFSGRQFSNSRSEMNVSTLELGDSALYLCASSQEGGPQTQYFGPGTRLLVL.

The CDR3 DNA reads TGCGCCAGCAGTGAAGGCGGGGGAGCCTACGAGCAGTACTTC. It encodes CASSEGGGAYEQYF. This rearrangement joins TRBV10-1 to TRBJ2-7, with 7 bases fitting TRBD2. Germline V gives CDR1 WNHNN, CDR2 SYGVQD (reference sequence). After removal of 3 bases from V and 2 bases from J, the junction contained 4 bases not matched to a gene. The CDR3 sequence is 14 residues long.

The chain joins TRBV29-1 to TRBJ1-2, with no clear D. The germline V gene encodes CDR1 SQVTM and CDR2 ANQGSEA. The CDR3 has 13 residues. V shed 3 bases and J shed 7 bases, with 15 bases lying between them. DNA for the CDR3: TGCAGCGTTGAGATAGGATCTTCGGGTGGCTACACCTTC. Encoded protein: CSVEIGSSGGYTF.

This clone was seen more than once but under ten times. The chain joins TRBV4-2 to TRBJ2-1; D might be TRBD1 (5 bases). V shed 0 bases and J shed 0 bases, with 9 bases lying between them. The CDR3 totals 16 residues. Germline values: CDR1 LGHNA, CDR2 YNFKEQ. The CDR3 spells CASSQDQGVSYNEQFF. CDR3 sequence (DNA): TGTGCCAGCAGCCAAGATCAAGGGGTCTCCTACAATGAGCAGTTCTTC.

This clone was detected only a few times. V is TRBV2 and J is TRBJ1-1; a weak D match, TRBD1 (6 bases). V lost 7 bases and J 7 bases, leaving 10 bases between the germline ends. Germline V lookup: CDR1 SNHLY, CDR2 FYNNEI. CDR3 length: 11 amino acids. CDR3 sequence (DNA): TGTGCCAGCACAGGGGATCATGAAGCTTTCTTT. Encoded protein: CASTGDHEAFF. The variable domain in full, completed from reference TRBV2 and TRBJ1-1, reads EPEVTQTPSHQVTQMGQEVILRCVPISNHLYFYWYRQILGQKVEFLVSFYNNEISEKSEIFDDQFSVERPDGSNFTLKIRSTKLEDSAMYFCASTGDHEAFFGQGTRLTVV.

This chain connects TRBV6-1 to TRBJ2-7; 16 nucleotides line up with TRBD2. This CDR3 comprises 15 residues. Germline CDR1 reads MNHNS; CDR2 reads SASEGT. V lost 6 bases to trimming and J lost 4 bases; unmatched junction nucleotides: 3. The CDR3 sequence: CASRGTSGGVYEQYF. CDR3 bases: TGTGCCAGCAGGGGGACTAGCGGGGGGGTATACGAGCAGTACTTC.

The genes are TRBV9 and TRBJ2-1; D is possibly TRBD2 (5 bases). V was clipped by 1 base and J by 9 bases, with 11 bases between them. The germline V gene has CDR1 SGDLS and CDR2 YYNGEE. The length of the CDR3 is 13 residues. CDR3 coding DNA: TGTGCCAGCAGCGTAAACTACGAGGGTGAGCAGTTCTTC. This sequence encodes CASSVNYEGEQFF.

This chain uses TRBV29-1 with TRBJ1-1, with D maybe TRBD1 (6 bases). Germline loops: CDR1 SQVTM, CDR2 ANQGSEA. With 3 bases removed from V and 0 bases from J, the gap between germline ends came to 8 bases. This CDR3 spans 13 amino acids. The CDR3 bases are TGCAGCGTTGACCAGGGGATGAACACTGAAGCTTTCTTT. Its translation is CSVDQGMNTEAFF.

Written as DNA, the CDR3 is TGTGCCAGCAGCCAGGAGACCCCAGGGGTCGTTGAAAAACTGTTTTTT. Protein: CASSQETPGVVEKLFF. The chain employs TRBV4-2 and TRBJ1-4, with D possibly being TRBD1 (6 bases). Trimming cost V 3 bases and J 7 bases, with 18 bases left between them. The CDR3 length is 16 residues. Germline CDR1 is LGHNA and CDR2 is YNFKEQ.

The chain carries TRBV6-1 and TRBJ1-3; a possible D gene is TRBD1 (5 bases). This CDR3 has 15 amino acids. Trimming cost V 2 bases and J 2 bases, with 10 bases left between them. CDR1 and CDR2 from the germline V gene are MNHNS and SASEGT. DNA of the CDR3: TGTGCCAGCAGTGAATTTGGGGGGACTGGAAACACCATATATTTT. Translation: CASSEFGGTGNTIYF.

This clone was seen only a few times. The V and J genes are TRBV2 and TRBJ2-3; TRBD2 matches at 15 bases. This CDR3 spans 14 amino acids. Germline CDR1 SNHLY, CDR2 FYNNEI. V trimming: 7 bases; J trimming: 10 bases; junction bases outside the gene matches: 6. In DNA form, the CDR3 reads TGTGCCAGCACTCCGGGACTAGCGGGAGGCCCGCAGTATTTT. Amino acids: CASTPGLAGGPQYF.

The rearrangement links TRBV5-4 to TRBJ1-1, with D perhaps matching TRBD1 (5 bases). In germline, CDR1 is SGHNT, CDR2 YYREEE (reference sequence). Trimming removed 2 bases from V and 7 bases from J, with 21 bases in between. The CDR3 spans 16 residues. CDR3 in DNA: TGTGCCAGCAGCTTAAAGGTTGGGGGGGGTCCAGGTGAAGCTTTCTTT. This gives the protein CASSLKVGGGPGEAFF.

This sequence joins TRBV11-1 and TRBJ2-7; the D gene is possibly TRBD1 (6 bases). Trimming took off 5 bases at V and 6 bases at J, with 20 bases between the two ends. This CDR3 comprises 15 residues. Per the germline V gene, CDR1 is SGHAT and CDR2 is FQDESV (reference sequence). DNA of the CDR3: TGTGCCAGCAGCACCAGCCGGGTTGCAGGGGTCGAGCAGTACTTC. Its protein is CASSTSRVAGVEQYF.

This clone is a singleton in its sample. The chain is built from TRBV19 and TRBJ2-4, with 8 bases aligning to TRBD2. This CDR3 region has 16 residues. V lost 5 bases, J lost 1 base, and 7 bases stayed unmatched. CDR1 is LNHDA, CDR2 SQIVND, per germline (reference sequence). Written as DNA, the CDR3 is TGTGCCAGTAGTCAAAGGACTAGCTGGGCCAAAAACATTCAGTACTTC. It is translated as CASSQRTSWAKNIQYF.

The chain carries TRBV2 and TRBJ1-2; D might be TRBD1 (6 bases). Germline V lookup: CDR1 SNHLY, CDR2 FYNNEI. V lost 5 bases, J lost 8 bases, and 18 bases lay in between. CDR3 length: 14 residues. The CDR3 sequence is CASSTLGGGGGYTF. The CDR3, as DNA: TGTGCCAGCAGTACCTTAGGAGGGGGGGGAGGCTACACCTTC.

This clone was seen just once. The chain employs TRBV5-1 and TRBJ1-1, with D possibly being TRBD1 (5 bases). Trimming took 3 bases from V and 2 from J, leaving 8 bases between them. The length of the CDR3 is 13 residues. In germline, CDR1 is SGHRS, CDR2 YFSETQ. CDR3 bases: TGCGCCAGCAGCTCCGGACAAAACACTGAAGCTTTCTTT. This codes for CASSSGQNTEAFF.

This chain links TRBV5-7 with TRBJ1-2; possible D gene TRBD1, 5 bases. TRBV5-7 falls under the ORF class, with uncertain function. Trimming cost V 1 base and J 6 bases, with 10 bases left between them. The CDR3 runs to 13 residues. Here the CDR3 reads CASSLRQTDGYTF. CDR3 in DNA: TGTGCCAGCAGCTTGAGACAGACCGATGGCTACACCTTC.

The V call is TRBV18, the J call TRBJ1-1; tentative D call: TRBD1 (5 bases). Germline loops: CDR1 KGHSH, CDR2 LQKENI. This CDR3 is built from 15 residues. The germline V and J ends were trimmed by 3 bases and 5 bases, with 16 bases remaining between them. The CDR3 region has the DNA TGTGCCAGCTCACCTTCGGTGCCAGGGTGGACTGAAGCTTTCTTT. It is translated as CASSPSVPGWTEAFF.

The genes are TRBV15 and TRBJ2-7; 10 bases are shared with TRBD2. Germline V gene sequence: CDR1 LNHNV, CDR2 YYDKDF (reference sequence). The CDR3 runs 15 residues. The V gene end was trimmed by 0 bases and the J gene end by 9 bases; junction bases not matched to a gene: 8. CDR3 residues: CATSRDLGTSDAQYF. CDR3 coding DNA: TGTGCCACCAGCAGAGATCTAGGGACTAGCGACGCGCAGTACTTC. The full variable domain, its missing parts supplied by reference TRBV15 and TRBJ2-7, is DAMVIQNPRYQVTQFGKPVTLSCSQTLNHNVMYWYQQKSSQAPKLLFHYYDKDFNNEADTPDNFQSRRPNTSFCFLDIRSPGLGDTAMYLCATSRDLGTSDAQYFGPGTRLTVT.

This clone was picked up a small number of times. V and J are TRBV5-6 and TRBJ2-5, with 9 bases matching TRBD2. This CDR3 is built from 16 residues. Germline V gives CDR1 SGHDT, CDR2 YYEEEE. Trimming at V came to 1 base and at J to 5 bases, leaving 9 bases not matched to a gene. For the CDR3, the DNA is TGTGCCAGCAGCTTGAGGCAGCGGGGGGCCCGGGAGACCCAGTACTTC. It yields the protein CASSLRQRGARETQYF.

The CDR3 DNA reads as TGTGCCACCAGCAGGGACAAGGGTAGCAATCAGCCCCAGCATTTT. Protein sequence: CATSRDKGSNQPQHF. This sequence joins TRBV15 and TRBJ1-5; possible D gene TRBD1, 5 bases. The germline gives CDR1 LNHNV, CDR2 YYDKDF (reference sequence). Between the trimmed V and J ends, which lost 3 bases and 0 bases, there was a span of 9 bases. The CDR3 is made up of 15 amino acids.

This sequence joins TRBV2 and TRBJ2-7; 12 nucleotides line up with TRBD2. This CDR3 has 16 residues. The V segment lost 1 base and the J segment 2 bases; nucleotides outside the gene matches: 3. Per germline, CDR1 SNHLY and CDR2 FYNNEI. CDR3 region: CASSEVTSGGTYEQYF. The CDR3 nucleotides read TGTGCCAGCAGTGAAGTAACTAGCGGGGGGACCTACGAGCAGTACTTC.

This sequence joins TRBV6-1 and TRBJ2-1, with TRBD1 matching over 9 bases. V shed 0 bases and J 8 bases; nucleotides not matched to a gene: 5. The CDR3 runs 15 residues. Per germline, CDR1 MNHNS and CDR2 SASEGT. The CDR3 protein is CASSEARDRVYEQFF. DNA for the CDR3: TGTGCCAGCAGTGAAGCGCGGGACAGGGTATATGAGCAGTTCTTC.